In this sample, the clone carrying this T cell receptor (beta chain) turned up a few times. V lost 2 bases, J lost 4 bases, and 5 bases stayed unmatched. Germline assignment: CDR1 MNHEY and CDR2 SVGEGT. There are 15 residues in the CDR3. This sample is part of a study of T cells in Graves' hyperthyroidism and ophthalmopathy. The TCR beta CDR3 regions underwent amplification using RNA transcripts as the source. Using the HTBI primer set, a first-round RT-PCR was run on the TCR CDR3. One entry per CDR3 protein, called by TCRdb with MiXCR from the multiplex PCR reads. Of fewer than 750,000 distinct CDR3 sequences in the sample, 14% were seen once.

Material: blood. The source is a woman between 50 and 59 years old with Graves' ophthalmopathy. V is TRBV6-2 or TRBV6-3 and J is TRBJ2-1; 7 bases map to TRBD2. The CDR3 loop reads CASSYGGVLYNEQFF. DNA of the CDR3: TGTGCCAGCAGTTACGGGGGGGTTTTGTACAATGAGCAGTTCTTC.